The present T cell receptor beta chain was sequenced within a study of blood T cell repertoires in COVID-19. Study details: Acute-phase and convalescent COVID-19 samples originated in the United States, Italy and Spain.

The V and J ends lost 7 bases and 0 bases respectively, with 12 bases between them. Germline lookup yields CDR1 LNHDA and CDR2 SQIVND (reference sequence). CDR3 length: 14 residues. This clone was counted once. Original handling: It was from reference gene primer amplification that nucleated cell counts were estimated. Clones were read by immunoSEQ multiplex PCR, and TCRdb kept only the in-frame ones, dropping some. Clone size and the V and J calls come from that table; the DNA yielded D and trimming. Of about 54,000 clones in the sample, over 65% were seen once. Sequenced material: peripheral blood. The chain carries TRBV19 and TRBJ1-1, with D perhaps matching TRBD1 (6 bases). This clonotype originated in a human donor in a cohort sampled during active COVID-19. The CDR3 coding sequence is TGTGCCAGTATTCCCAGGGGCCTGAACACTGAAGCTTTCTTT. As protein: CASIPRGLNTEAFF.